These T cell receptor beta chains were read from a single sample in a study of blood T cell repertoires in COVID-19. Assay used: immunoSEQ multiplex PCR; TCRdb lists only in-frame clones, some missing. The table includes 95,000 to 100,000 clones, around 85% detected once. The sample consisted of peripheral blood. The receptors were gathered from a woman in her 70s with active or convalescent COVID-19. CDR3s include the opening cysteine and the closing phenylalanine or tryptophan. A D gene is named only where the DNA matches it firmly. Rows give clone size only sometimes, using once, few, many, or a class for an expanded clone.

size | J | V | D | DNA | CDR3
. | TRBJ1-2 | TRBV2 | . | TGTGCCAGCATGAAGGACAGTGGTAATGGCTACACCTTC | CASMKDSGNGYTF
few | TRBJ2-7 | TRBV5-6 | TRBD1 | TGTGCCAGCACCCTGGACAGGGGGGGCTACGAGCAGTACTTC | CASTLDRGGYEQYF
once | TRBJ2-3 | TRBV18 | TRBD2 | TGTGCCAGCTCACCAAGGGAGGGGTGGACGCAGTATTTT | CASSPREGWTQYF
. | TRBJ1-2 | TRBV11-2 | . | TGTGCCAGCAGCTTAGCGGGGGGCAGGGCCGCGACTAACTATGGCTACACCTTC | CASSLAGGRAATNYGYTF
. | TRBJ2-3 | TRBV11-3 | . | TGTGCCAGCAGCTTAGGGGCTTCTACAGCTACGCAGTATTTT | CASSLGASTATQYF
once | TRBJ2-7 | TRBV28 | TRBD2 | TGTGCCAGCACCCCGGGAATTAAACTAGCGGGGGTTATGTACTTC | CASTPGIKLAGVMYF
. | TRBJ2-5 | TRBV11-2 | TRBD2 | TGTGCCAGCTCACCGGGCGGGAGTGGGGAGACCCAGTACTTC | CASSPGGSGETQYF
. | TRBJ2-7 | TRBV9 | . | TGTGCCAGCAGCGTAGAATTCGAGGGAGTGGGCGAGCAGTACTTC | CASSVEFEGVGEQYF
. | TRBJ2-3 | TRBV7-2 | TRBD2 | TGTGCCAGCAGGCCCGGACTAGCGGGAGGCACAGATACGCAGTATTTT | CASRPGLAGGTDTQYF
. | TRBJ2-5 | TRBV2 | . | TGTGCCAGCCGCCGAAGCGGCTACCTAATAGAGACCCAGTACTTC | CASRRSGYLIETQYF
. | TRBJ1-5 | TRBV2 | TRBD1 | TGTGCCAGCAGCCCTACAGGGGAGGATCAGCCCCAGCATTTT | CASSPTGEDQPQHF
. | TRBJ2-3 | TRBV11-2 | . | TGTGCCAGCAGCCCTCCCGGGAGCCTCACAGATACGCAGTATTTT | CASSPPGSLTDTQYF
. | TRBJ1-2 | TRBV30 | . | TGTGCCCGTTCAGAGACAGTCAATGGCTACACCTTC | CARSETVNGYTF
few | TRBJ1-6 | TRBV7-2 | TRBD1 | TGTGCCAGCAGCCCGCGACAGGGGAATGGTAATTCACCCCTCCACTTT | CASSPRQGNGNSPLHF
. | TRBJ2-7 | TRBV21-1 | . | TGTGCCAGCAGCAGGGGACAGTCCAATGTCATGGAGCAGTACTTC | CASSRGQSNVMEQYF
. | TRBJ1-4 | TRBV12-3/TRBV12-4 | TRBD1 | TGTGCCAGCAGGACAGGGGGCGTTGAAAAACTGTTTTTT | CASRTGGVEKLFF
. | TRBJ2-1 | TRBV7-2 | TRBD1 | TGTGCCAGCAGCTTAGGGGACAGCCAATACAATGAGCAGTTCTTC | CASSLGDSQYNEQFF
medium-sized | TRBJ1-2 | TRBV7-2 | TRBD1 | TGTGCCAGCAGCTTAGCGCGGGACAGGGTCGGCTATGGCTACACCTTC | CASSLARDRVGYGYTF
. | TRBJ1-3 | TRBV28 | . | TGTGCCAGCAGATCTCCAGGGGACTCTGGAAACACCATATATTTT | CASRSPGDSGNTIYF
few | TRBJ2-1 | TRBV10-1 | . | TGCGCCAGCAGTGAGTCGGGGGGCAATGAGCAGTTCTTC | CASSESGGNEQFF
few | TRBJ2-1 | TRBV7-9 | . | TGTGCCAGCGTGGGGGGACCGGGCAATGAGCAGTTCTTC | CASVGGPGNEQFF
. | TRBJ1-1 | TRBV7-3 | . | TGTGCCAGCAGCTTAACGGCAGGCCGTGAAGCTTTCTTT | CASSLTAGREAFF
. | TRBJ2-7 | TRBV7-2 | . | TGTGCCAGCAGCTTAGCGGTAACAGAGACCTACGAGCAGTACTTC | CASSLAVTETYEQYF
. | TRBJ1-1 | TRBV27 | . | TGTGCCAGCAGTCAAATCGGGGAGATAATGAACACTGAAGCTTTCTTT | CASSQIGEIMNTEAFF
. | TRBJ2-5 | TRBV7-3 | TRBD2 | TGTGCCAGCAGCTCCGGACTAGCGGGGCAAGAGACCCAGTACTTC | CASSSGLAGQETQYF
once | TRBJ2-1 | TRBV19 | TRBD2 | TGTGCCAGTAGTATCGGGGTAGCGGGGGGCTCCTTTTCGTACAATGAGCAGTTCTTC | CASSIGVAGGSFSYNEQFF
. | TRBJ1-1 | TRBV20-1 | . | TGCAGTGCTTCAGACACCCCTGAAGCTTTCTTT | CSASDTPEAFF
. | TRBJ2-7 | TRBV3-1/TRBV3-2 | TRBD1 | TGTGCCAGCAGCCAAGATAGGGACAGGGGGTACGAGCAGTACTTC | CASSQDRDRGYEQYF
. | TRBJ2-3 | TRBV24-1 | TRBD2 | TGTGCCACCAGTGCCACAGGGACTAGCCATGATGATACGCAGTATTTT | CATSATGTSHDDTQYF